One and the same sample provided the 15 T cell receptor beta chains below, sequenced in a study of response to subunit inactivated influenza vaccine. TCRdb redid the calling of the RT-PCR reads with MiXCR, one entry per CDR3 protein. Of roughly 620,000 distinct CDR3 sequences listed, approximately 11% are singletons. The same sample was also used in a study of T cells expressing NK-cell markers. As that study records: UMIs were included in TCR beta cDNA generated by 5'RACE template switching.

The sample in question was PBMCs from blood, obtained on the day of vaccination. The origin of the receptors is a man aged 50-59 years who received an inactivated influenza vaccine.

This clonotype was counted ten times or more. The chain uses TRBV5-1 and TRBJ2-3; 7 nucleotides line up with TRBD1. The germline V gene has CDR1 SGHRS and CDR2 YFSETQ. Trimming removed 3 bases from V and 0 bases from J; junction bases left unmatched: 4. CDR3 size: 15 residues. CDR3 DNA: TGCGCCAGCAGCTCACCGGGACAGAGCACAGATACGCAGTATTTT. Residues: CASSSPGQSTDTQYF.

In its sample, this clonotype was seen a few times. The genes are TRBV12-3 or TRBV12-4 and TRBJ1-2; perhaps TRBD1 as D (5 bases). V lost 4 bases and J lost 2, with 17 bases in between. This CDR3 is 16 amino acids long. Here the CDR3 reads CASSSQKTVTNYGYTF. The CDR3 coding sequence is TGTGCCAGCAGTTCCCAAAAGACAGTGACCAACTATGGCTACACCTTC.

This clonotype has just a few counts. The chain combines TRBV5-1 with TRBJ2-7, with D possibly TRBD1 on 6 matching bases. Trimming stripped 4 bases from V and 1 base from J, with 15 bases between. The germline V gene encodes CDR1 SGHRS and CDR2 YFSETQ. This CDR3 region has 15 residues. In nucleotides, the CDR3 is TGCGCCAGCAGCGCGACAGGAGGACCTTCCTACGAGCAGTACTTC. Amino acid sequence: CASSATGGPSYEQYF.

A few counts support this clonotype. The V call is TRBV9, the J call TRBJ2-5; D is undetermined. CDR3 size: 16 residues. The ends were cut back, 0 bases at V and 7 bases at J, with 19 bases in the middle. Per the germline V gene, CDR1 is SGDLS and CDR2 is YYNGEE. CDR3 sequence (DNA): TGTGCCAGCAGCGTAGCTTCCCAGGTTCAAATGTCGACCCAGTACTTC. It yields the protein CASSVASQVQMSTQYF.

This clonotype was observed at least ten times. The CDR3 nucleotides are TGTGCCAGCACCTCGACAACGAGCTCTGGGGCCAACGTCCTGACTTTC. It specifies CASTSTTSSGANVLTF. The rearrangement uses TRBV7-9 and TRBJ2-6; no clear D gene. The CDR3 is 16 residues long. Germline V CDR1 and CDR2: SEHNR, FQNEAQ (reference sequence). Trimming stripped 7 bases from V and 0 bases from J, with 13 bases between.

The rearrangement joins TRBV20-1 to TRBJ1-1; D is unclear. The V gene lost 4 bases and the J gene lost 4 bases, with 7 bases spanning the gap. This CDR3 comprises 11 residues. Germline V lookup: CDR1 DFQATT, CDR2 SNEGSKA (reference sequence). The DNA of the CDR3 is TGCAGTGCTAAGGCGAGCACTGAAGCTTTCTTT. This gives the protein CSAKASTEAFF.

This clonotype has a handful of counts. V gene TRBV15 combines with J gene TRBJ2-7; 10 bases line up with TRBD2. Germline V gives CDR1 LNHNV, CDR2 YYDKDF (reference sequence). V lost 2 bases, J lost 1 base, and 2 bases stayed unmatched. The CDR3 loop spans 15 amino acids. CDR3 region: CATSRLAGVSYEQYF. The CDR3 nucleotides read TGTGCCACCAGCAGACTAGCGGGGGTTTCCTACGAGCAGTACTTC.

The sample holds a few counts of this clonotype. The rearrangement joins TRBV9 to TRBJ2-1; no reliable D call. The CDR3 is 11 residues long. Germline CDR1 and CDR2: SGDLS and YYNGEE. Trimming left V 4 bases short and J 7 bases short, with 6 bases between. In DNA, the CDR3 is TGTGCCAGCAGCATTAGGAATGAGCAGTTCTTC. Its translation: CASSIRNEQFF.

This clonotype was counted at least ten times. The gene calls are TRBV29-1 and TRBJ1-2, with a tentative D call TRBD1 (5 bases). The CDR3 is 14 residues long. Trimming cost V 0 bases and J 4 bases, with 12 bases left between them. Germline V gene lookup returns CDR1 SQVTM and CDR2 ANQGSEA. DNA of the CDR3: TGCAGCGTTGAAGACCGGGACCACGGCTATGGCTACACCTTC. Amino acid sequence: CSVEDRDHGYGYTF.

This clonotype was counted many times. The rearrangement links TRBV5-1 to TRBJ2-5, with TRBD1 matching 9 bases. Germline CDR1 SGHRS, CDR2 YFSETQ. The CDR3 has 13 residues. Losses at the gene ends were 5 bases for V and 5 bases for J; bases not matched to a gene: 4. The CDR3 sequence is CASRTGGRETQYF. As DNA, the CDR3 is TGCGCCAGCAGAACAGGGGGCCGCGAGACCCAGTACTTC.

The chain is built from TRBV24-1 and TRBJ2-1; 8 bases match TRBD2. The CDR3 sequence is 17 residues long. V shed 3 bases and J 2 bases; nucleotides not matched to a gene: 8. The germline V gene has CDR1 KGHDR and CDR2 SFDVKD. The CDR3 DNA follows: TGTGCCACCAGTGATACGCGGGGACTAGATACCTACAATGAGCAGTTCTTC. Translated: CATSDTRGLDTYNEQFF.

A few counts support this clonotype. The chain combines TRBV6-1 with TRBJ1-6; perhaps TRBD1 as D (6 bases). Trimming stripped 6 bases from V and 6 bases from J, with 15 bases between. CDR3 length: 15 residues. The germline CDR1 and CDR2 sequences are MNHNS and SASEGT. CDR3 sequence reads: CASRRQGTFNSPLHF. As DNA, the CDR3 is TGTGCCAGCAGACGGCAGGGGACCTTTAATTCACCCCTCCACTTT.

This clonotype is a singleton in its sample. The chain carries TRBV11-1 and TRBJ2-2, with D unclear. Trimming removed 0 bases at V and 5 bases at J, with 13 bases between. Germline-derived CDR1 and CDR2 are SGHAT and FQDESV (reference sequence). This CDR3 region has 16 residues. The CDR3 reads CASSLASAGPTGELFF. DNA for the CDR3: TGTGCCAGCAGCTTAGCGTCGGCAGGACCAACCGGGGAGCTGTTTTTT.

The CDR3: CASSEHRLGNEQFF. CDR3 DNA sequence: TGTGCCAGCAGTGAACACAGGCTCGGGAATGAGCAGTTCTTC. The chain carries TRBV12-3 or TRBV12-4 and TRBJ2-1; tentatively, D is TRBD1 (5 bases). V lost 5 bases to trimming and J lost 7 bases, with 15 bases between them. This CDR3 has 14 residues.

This clonotype has just a few counts. The CDR3 sequence: CASSEVGGYGYTF. The CDR3 region has the DNA TGTGCCAGCAGTGAAGTGGGGGGCTATGGCTACACCTTC. The chain combines TRBV2 with TRBJ1-2; D is possibly TRBD1 (5 bases). CDR3 length: 13 amino acids. With 1 base removed from V and 4 bases from J, the gap between germline ends came to 7 bases. The germline V gene encodes CDR1 SNHLY and CDR2 FYNNEI.